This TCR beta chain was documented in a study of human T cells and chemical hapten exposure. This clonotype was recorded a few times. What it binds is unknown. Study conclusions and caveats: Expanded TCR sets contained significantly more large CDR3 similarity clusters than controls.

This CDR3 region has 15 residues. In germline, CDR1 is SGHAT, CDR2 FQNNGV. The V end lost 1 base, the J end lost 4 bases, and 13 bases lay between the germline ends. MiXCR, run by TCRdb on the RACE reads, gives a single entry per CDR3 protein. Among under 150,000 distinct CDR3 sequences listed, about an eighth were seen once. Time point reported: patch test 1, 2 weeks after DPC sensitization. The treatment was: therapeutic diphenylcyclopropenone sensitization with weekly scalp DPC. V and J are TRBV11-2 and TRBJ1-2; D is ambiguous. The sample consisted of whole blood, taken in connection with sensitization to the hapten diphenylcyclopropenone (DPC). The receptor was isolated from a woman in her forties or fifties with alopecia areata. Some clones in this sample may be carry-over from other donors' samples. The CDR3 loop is CASSLGNRQLYGYTF. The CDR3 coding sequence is TGTGCCAGCAGCTTAGGAAACCGTCAGCTCTATGGCTACACCTTC.